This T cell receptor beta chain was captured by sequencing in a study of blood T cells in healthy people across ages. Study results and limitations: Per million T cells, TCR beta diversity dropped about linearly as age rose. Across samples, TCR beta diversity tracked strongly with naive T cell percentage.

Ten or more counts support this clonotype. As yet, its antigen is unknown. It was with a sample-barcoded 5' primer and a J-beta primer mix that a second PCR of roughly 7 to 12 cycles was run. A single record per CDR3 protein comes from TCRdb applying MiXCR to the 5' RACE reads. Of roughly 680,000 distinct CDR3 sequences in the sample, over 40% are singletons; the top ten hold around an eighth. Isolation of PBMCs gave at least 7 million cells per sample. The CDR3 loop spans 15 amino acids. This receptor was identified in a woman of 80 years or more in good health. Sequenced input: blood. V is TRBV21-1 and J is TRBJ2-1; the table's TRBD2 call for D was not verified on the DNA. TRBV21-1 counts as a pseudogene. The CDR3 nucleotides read TGTGCCAGCAGCAAAGGGCGGCGGGAGGGCAATGAGCAGTTCTTC. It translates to CASSKGRREGNEQFF.